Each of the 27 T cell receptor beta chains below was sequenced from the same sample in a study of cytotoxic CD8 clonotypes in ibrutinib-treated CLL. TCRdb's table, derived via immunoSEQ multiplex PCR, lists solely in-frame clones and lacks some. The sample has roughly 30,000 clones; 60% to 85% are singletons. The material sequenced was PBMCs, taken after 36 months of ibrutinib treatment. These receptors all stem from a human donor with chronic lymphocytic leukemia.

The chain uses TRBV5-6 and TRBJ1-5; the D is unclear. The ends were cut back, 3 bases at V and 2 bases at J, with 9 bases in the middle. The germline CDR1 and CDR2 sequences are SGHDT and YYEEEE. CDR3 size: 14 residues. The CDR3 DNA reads TGTGCCAGCAGCTCTGGACTGGGCAATCAGCCCCAGCATTTT. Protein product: CASSSGLGNQPQHF.

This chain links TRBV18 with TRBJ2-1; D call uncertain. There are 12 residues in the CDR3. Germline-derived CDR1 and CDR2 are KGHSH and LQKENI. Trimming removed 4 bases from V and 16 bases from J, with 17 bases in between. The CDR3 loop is CASSRTDGVGFF. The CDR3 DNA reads TGTGCCAGCTCACGGACGGACGGTGTTGGATTCTTC.

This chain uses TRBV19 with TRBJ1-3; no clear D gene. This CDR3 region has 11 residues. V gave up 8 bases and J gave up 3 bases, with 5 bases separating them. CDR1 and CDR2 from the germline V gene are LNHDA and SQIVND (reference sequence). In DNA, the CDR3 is TGTGCCAGTGGCTATGGAAACACCATATATTTT. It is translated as CASGYGNTIYF.

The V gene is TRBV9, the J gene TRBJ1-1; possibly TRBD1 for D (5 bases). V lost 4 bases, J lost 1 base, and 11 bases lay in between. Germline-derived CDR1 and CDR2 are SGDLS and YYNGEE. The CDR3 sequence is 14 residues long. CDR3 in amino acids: CASSIGGGNTEAFF. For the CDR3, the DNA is TGTGCCAGCAGCATAGGCGGGGGGAACACTGAAGCTTTCTTT.

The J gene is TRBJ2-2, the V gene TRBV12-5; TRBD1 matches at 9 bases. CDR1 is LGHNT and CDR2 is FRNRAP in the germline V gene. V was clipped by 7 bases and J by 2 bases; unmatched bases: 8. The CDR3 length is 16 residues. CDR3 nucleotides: TGTGCTAGTGATCGACCGGGACAGGGAAACACCGGGGAGCTGTTTTTT. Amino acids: CASDRPGQGNTGELFF.

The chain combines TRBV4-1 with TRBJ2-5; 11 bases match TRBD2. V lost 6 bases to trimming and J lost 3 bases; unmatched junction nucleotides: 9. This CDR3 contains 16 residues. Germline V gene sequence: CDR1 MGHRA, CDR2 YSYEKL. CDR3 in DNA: TGCGCCAGCAGGACCATAGTAGCGGGGGGGAAAGAGACCCAGTACTTC. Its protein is CASRTIVAGGKETQYF.

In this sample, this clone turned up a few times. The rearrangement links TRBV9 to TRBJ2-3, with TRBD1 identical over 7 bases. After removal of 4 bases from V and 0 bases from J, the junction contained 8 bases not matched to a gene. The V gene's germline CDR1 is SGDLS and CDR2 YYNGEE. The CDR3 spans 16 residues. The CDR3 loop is CASSPRGQFSTDTQYF. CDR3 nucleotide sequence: TGTGCCAGCAGCCCCCGGGGACAGTTTAGCACAGATACGCAGTATTTT.

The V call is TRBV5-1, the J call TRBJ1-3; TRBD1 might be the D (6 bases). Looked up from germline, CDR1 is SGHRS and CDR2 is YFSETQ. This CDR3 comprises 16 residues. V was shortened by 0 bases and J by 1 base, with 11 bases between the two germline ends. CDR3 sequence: CASSLVQGTSGNTIYF. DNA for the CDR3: TGCGCCAGCAGCTTGGTTCAGGGGACGTCTGGAAACACCATATATTTT.

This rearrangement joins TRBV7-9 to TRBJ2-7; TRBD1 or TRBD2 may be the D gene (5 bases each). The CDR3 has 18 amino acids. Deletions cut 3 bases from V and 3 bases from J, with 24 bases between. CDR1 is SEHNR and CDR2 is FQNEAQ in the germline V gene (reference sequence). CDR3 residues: CASSLFTTGAGTLYEQYF. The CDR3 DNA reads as TGTGCCAGCAGCTTGTTTACAACCGGTGCCGGGACCCTCTACGAGCAGTACTTC.

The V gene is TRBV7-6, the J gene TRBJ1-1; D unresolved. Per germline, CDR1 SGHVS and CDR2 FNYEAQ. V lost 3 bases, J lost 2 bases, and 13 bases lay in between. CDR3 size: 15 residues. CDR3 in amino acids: CASSLRIEGNTEAFF. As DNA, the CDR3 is TGTGCCAGCAGCTTGCGCATAGAGGGAAACACTGAAGCTTTCTTT.

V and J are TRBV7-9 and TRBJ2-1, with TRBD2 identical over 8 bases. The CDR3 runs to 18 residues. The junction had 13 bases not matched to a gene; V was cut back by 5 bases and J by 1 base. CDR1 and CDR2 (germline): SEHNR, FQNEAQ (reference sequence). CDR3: CASSLAGHIAGSYNEQFF. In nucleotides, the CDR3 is TGTGCCAGCAGCCTCGCGGGCCATATAGCGGGATCCTACAATGAGCAGTTCTTC.

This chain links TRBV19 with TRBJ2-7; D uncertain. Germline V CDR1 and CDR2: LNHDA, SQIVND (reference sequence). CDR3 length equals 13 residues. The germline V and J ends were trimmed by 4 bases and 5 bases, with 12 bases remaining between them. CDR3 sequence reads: CASSTIPSHEQYF. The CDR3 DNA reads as TGTGCCAGTAGTACCATCCCCTCGCACGAGCAGTACTTC.

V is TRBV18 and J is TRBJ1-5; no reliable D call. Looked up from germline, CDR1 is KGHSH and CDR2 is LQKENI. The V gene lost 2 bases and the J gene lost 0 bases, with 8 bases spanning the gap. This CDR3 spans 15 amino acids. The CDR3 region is CASSPDGNSNQPQHF. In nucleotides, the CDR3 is TGTGCCAGCTCACCAGACGGTAATAGCAATCAGCCCCAGCATTTT.

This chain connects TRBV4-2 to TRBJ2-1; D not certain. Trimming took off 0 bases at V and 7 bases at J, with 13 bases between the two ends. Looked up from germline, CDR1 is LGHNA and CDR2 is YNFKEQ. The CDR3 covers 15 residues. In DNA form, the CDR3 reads TGTGCCAGCAGCCAAGAATTGTCCGGTCTTAATGAGCAGTTCTTC. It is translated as CASSQELSGLNEQFF.

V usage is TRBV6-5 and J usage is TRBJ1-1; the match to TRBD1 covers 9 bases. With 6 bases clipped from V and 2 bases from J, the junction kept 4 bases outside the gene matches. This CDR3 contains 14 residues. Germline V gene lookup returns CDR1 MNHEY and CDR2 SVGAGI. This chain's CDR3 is CASSRTGANTEAFF. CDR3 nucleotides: TGTGCCAGCAGCCGGACAGGGGCAAACACTGAAGCTTTCTTT.

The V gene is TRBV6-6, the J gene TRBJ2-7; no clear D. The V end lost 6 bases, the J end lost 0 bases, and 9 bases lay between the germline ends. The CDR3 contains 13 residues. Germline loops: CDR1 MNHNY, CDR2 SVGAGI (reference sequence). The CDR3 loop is CASSPPSSYEQYF. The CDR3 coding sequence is TGTGCCAGCAGCCCCCCGAGCTCCTACGAGCAGTACTTC.

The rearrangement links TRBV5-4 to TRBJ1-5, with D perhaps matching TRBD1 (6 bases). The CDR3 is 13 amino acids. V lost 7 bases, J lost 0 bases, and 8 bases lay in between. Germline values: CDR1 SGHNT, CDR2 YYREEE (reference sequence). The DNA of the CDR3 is TGTGCCAGCTCCAGGGGTAGCAATCAGCCCCAGCATTTT. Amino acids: CASSRGSNQPQHF.

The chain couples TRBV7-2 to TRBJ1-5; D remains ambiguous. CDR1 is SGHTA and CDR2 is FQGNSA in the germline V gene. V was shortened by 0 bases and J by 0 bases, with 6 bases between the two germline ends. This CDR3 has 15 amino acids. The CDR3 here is CASSLAGYSNQPQHF. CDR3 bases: TGTGCCAGCAGCTTAGCGGGGTATAGCAATCAGCCCCAGCATTTT.

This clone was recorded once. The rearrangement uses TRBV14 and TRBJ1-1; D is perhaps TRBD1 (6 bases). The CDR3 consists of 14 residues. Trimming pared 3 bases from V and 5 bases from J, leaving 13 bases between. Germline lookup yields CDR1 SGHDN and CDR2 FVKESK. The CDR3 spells CASSHTGLGTEAFF. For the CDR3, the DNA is TGTGCCAGCAGCCACACAGGGCTGGGAACTGAAGCTTTCTTT. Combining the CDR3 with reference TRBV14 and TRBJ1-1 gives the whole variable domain EAGVTQFPSHSVIEKGQTVTLRCDPISGHDNLYWYRRVMGKEIKFLLHFVKESKQDESGMPNNRFLAERTGGTYSTLKVQPAELEDSGVYFCASSHTGLGTEAFFGQGTRLTVV.

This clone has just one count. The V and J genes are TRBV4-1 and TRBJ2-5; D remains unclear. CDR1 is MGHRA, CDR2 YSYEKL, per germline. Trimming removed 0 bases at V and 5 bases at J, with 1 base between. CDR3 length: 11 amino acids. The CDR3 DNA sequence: TGCGCCAGCAGCCAAGACGAGACCCAGTACTTC. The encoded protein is CASSQDETQYF.

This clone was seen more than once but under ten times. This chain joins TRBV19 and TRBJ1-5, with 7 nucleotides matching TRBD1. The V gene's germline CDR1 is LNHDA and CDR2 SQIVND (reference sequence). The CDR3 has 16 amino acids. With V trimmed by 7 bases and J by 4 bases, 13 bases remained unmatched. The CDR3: CASKPHRGTGNQPQHF. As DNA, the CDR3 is TGTGCCAGTAAACCGCACAGGGGCACGGGTAATCAGCCCCAGCATTTT.

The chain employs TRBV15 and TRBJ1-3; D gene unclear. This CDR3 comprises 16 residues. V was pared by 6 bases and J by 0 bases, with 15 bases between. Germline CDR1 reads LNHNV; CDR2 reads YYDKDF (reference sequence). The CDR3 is CATSLGLPFSGNTIYF. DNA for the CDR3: TGTGCCACCAGTTTAGGGCTCCCCTTCTCTGGAAACACCATATATTTT. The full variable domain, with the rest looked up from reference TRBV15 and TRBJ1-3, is DAMVIQNPRYQVTQFGKPVTLSCSQTLNHNVMYWYQQKSSQAPKLLFHYYDKDFNNEADTPDNFQSRRPNTSFCFLDIRSPGLGDTAMYLCATSLGLPFSGNTIYFGEGSWLTVV.

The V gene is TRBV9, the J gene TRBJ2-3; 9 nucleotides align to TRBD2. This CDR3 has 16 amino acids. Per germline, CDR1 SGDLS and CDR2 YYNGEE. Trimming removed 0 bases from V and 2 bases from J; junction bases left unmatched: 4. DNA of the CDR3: TGTGCCAGCAGCGTAGCTAGCGGGACTTCCACAGATACGCAGTATTTT. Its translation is CASSVASGTSTDTQYF.

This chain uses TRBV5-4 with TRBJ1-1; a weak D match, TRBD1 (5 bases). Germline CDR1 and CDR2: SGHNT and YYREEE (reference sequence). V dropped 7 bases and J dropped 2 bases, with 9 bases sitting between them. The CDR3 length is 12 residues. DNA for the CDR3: TGTGCCAGCGGGCAGGGAAACACTGAAGCTTTCTTT. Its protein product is CASGQGNTEAFF.

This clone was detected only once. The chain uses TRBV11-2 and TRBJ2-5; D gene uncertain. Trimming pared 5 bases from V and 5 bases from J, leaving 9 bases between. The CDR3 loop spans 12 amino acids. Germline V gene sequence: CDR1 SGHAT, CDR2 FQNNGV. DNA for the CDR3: TGTGCCAGCAGCCCCGGGTTGGAGACCCAGTACTTC. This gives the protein CASSPGLETQYF.

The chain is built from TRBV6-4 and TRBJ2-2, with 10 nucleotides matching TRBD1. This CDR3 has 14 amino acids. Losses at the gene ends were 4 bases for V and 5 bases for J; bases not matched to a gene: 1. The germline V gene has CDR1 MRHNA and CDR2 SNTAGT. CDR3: CASSVDRGTGELFF. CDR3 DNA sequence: TGTGCCAGCAGTGTGGACAGGGGGACCGGGGAGCTGTTTTTT.

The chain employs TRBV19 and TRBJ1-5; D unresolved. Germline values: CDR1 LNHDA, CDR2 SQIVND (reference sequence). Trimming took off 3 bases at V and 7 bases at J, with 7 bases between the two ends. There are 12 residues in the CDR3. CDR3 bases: TGTGCCAGTAGTATCCTAGAACAGCCCCAGCATTTT. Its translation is CASSILEQPQHF.